This TCR beta chain was identified during a study of OX40 agonist ivuxolimab in advanced cancers. Across the whole study: Among those enrolled, mean age was about 63 years (range about 20 to 79) and over 70% were male. Findings of the study overall: CD4+ and CD8+ blood T cells expanded clonally by week 6 at 0.1 to 3.0 mg/kg. CD4+ T cells averaged fewer expanded clones than CD8+ T cells.

Individuals having autoimmune disease history or systemic immunosuppression were not enrolled. Sequenced by immunoSEQ multiplex PCR; TCRdb stores in-frame clones only, minus some. Of some 25,000 clones in the sample, around 76% are singletons; the top ten hold around 15%. CDR3 length: 15 amino acids. The V gene's germline CDR1 is SGHRS and CDR2 YFSETQ. V lost 4 bases to trimming and J lost 2 bases, with 13 bases between them. Points on this clone: What it binds is not known.

The chain joins TRBV5-1 to TRBJ2-1; D gene unclear. The TCR was taken from an adult with an advanced solid tumor such as melanoma, head and neck, liver or kidney cancer. This material consisted of CD4+ or CD8+ T cells sorted from blood, taken in a trial of the OX40 agonist ivuxolimab. The CDR3 sequence: CASSPSGLTYNEQFF. The CDR3, as DNA: TGCGCCAGCAGCCCATCAGGCCTAACCTACAATGAGCAGTTCTTC.